The 20 T cell receptor beta chains reported below all come from one sample, sequenced in a study of early T cells in non-severe SARS-CoV-2 infection. TCRdb passed the 5' RACE reads through MiXCR, listing each CDR3 protein once. In the table there are fewer than 80,000 distinct CDR3 sequences, 7% to 9.5% of which are singletons. Sequences were derived from whole blood, sampled at baseline. The receptors originated from an adult who was a healthcare worker with PCR-confirmed SARS-CoV-2 infection or an uninfected control (not recorded which).

The chain combines TRBV27 with TRBJ2-3, with 10 bases fitting TRBD1. The CDR3 is 15 residues long. V lost 5 bases to trimming and J lost 2 bases; unmatched junction nucleotides: 4. Germline V gene data show CDR1 as MNHEY and CDR2 as SMNVEV (reference sequence). CDR3: CASSPGTGVTDTQYF. The CDR3 region has the DNA TGTGCCAGCAGTCCCGGGACAGGGGTCACAGATACGCAGTATTTT.

This clonotype was picked up a small number of times. The V and J genes are TRBV5-1 and TRBJ2-6; no reliable D call. This CDR3 spans 15 amino acids. Trimming stripped 0 bases from V and 2 bases from J, with 6 bases between. The germline V gene has CDR1 SGHRS and CDR2 YFSETQ. The CDR3 region has the DNA TGCGCCAGCAGCTTGGGGCAGGCTGGGGCCAACGTCCTGACTTTC. Protein: CASSLGQAGANVLTF. The full variable domain, in which reference TRBV5-1 and TRBJ2-6 provide the parts outside the CDR3, is KAGVTQTPRYLIKTRGQQVTLSCSPISGHRSVSWYQQTPGQGLQFLFEYFSETQRNKGNFPGRFSGRQFSNSRSEMNVSTLELGDSALYLCASSLGQAGANVLTFGAGSRLTVL.

The chain uses TRBV5-1 and TRBJ2-1; TRBD1 matches 11 bases. The CDR3 spans 15 residues. CDR1 SGHRS and CDR2 YFSETQ come from the germline V gene. Trimming removed 4 bases from V and 4 bases from J; junction bases left unmatched: 4. The CDR3 DNA is TGCGCCAGCAGCGGACAGGGGGCGGGATACAATGAGCAGTTCTTC. It encodes CASSGQGAGYNEQFF.

Only a few counts were recorded for this clonotype. The rearrangement uses TRBV7-2 and TRBJ1-5; D is unclear. The germline V gene encodes CDR1 SGHTA and CDR2 FQGNSA. Trimming removed 0 bases from V and 2 bases from J, with 8 bases in between. The CDR3 is made up of 15 amino acids. Here the CDR3 reads CASSLADGRNQPQHF. The CDR3 coding sequence is TGTGCCAGCAGCTTAGCTGACGGGCGCAATCAGCCCCAGCATTTT.

The V and J genes are TRBV29-1 and TRBJ2-3, with D unclear. Between the trimmed V and J ends, which lost 2 bases and 4 bases, there was a span of 7 bases. This CDR3 comprises 12 residues. CDR1 and CDR2 (germline): SQVTM, ANQGSEA. CDR3 in DNA: TGCAGCGTTGAATACCCATCAGATACGCAGTATTTT. The encoded protein is CSVEYPSDTQYF.

This clonotype was counted at least ten times. The genes are TRBV2 and TRBJ1-2; TRBD1 is a possible D gene (6 bases). Germline CDR1 reads SNHLY; CDR2 reads FYNNEI. The CDR3 extends over 11 amino acids. The ends were cut back, 8 bases at V and 2 bases at J, with 6 bases in the middle. CDR3 sequence reads: CASGQNYGYTF. In nucleotides, the CDR3 is TGTGCCAGCGGACAGAACTATGGCTACACCTTC. The entire variable domain, with the rest obtained from reference TRBV2 and TRBJ1-2, is as follows: EPEVTQTPSHQVTQMGQEVILRCVPISNHLYFYWYRQILGQKVEFLVSFYNNEISEKSEIFDDQFSVERPDGSNFTLKIRSTKLEDSAMYFCASGQNYGYTFGSGTRLTVV.

This clonotype was found many times. V gene TRBV9 combines with J gene TRBJ2-7; D unclear. The CDR3 consists of 13 residues. Germline V lookup: CDR1 SGDLS, CDR2 YYNGEE. The V end lost 0 bases, the J end lost 6 bases, and 10 bases lay between the germline ends. CDR3 in amino acids: CASSVAGSGEQYF. CDR3 DNA: TGTGCCAGCAGCGTAGCGGGCAGTGGCGAGCAGTACTTC.

This clonotype was seen only a few times. J is TRBJ2-1 and V is TRBV12-3 or TRBV12-4; TRBD2 matches 7 bases. The V segment lost 6 bases and the J segment 9 bases; nucleotides outside the gene matches: 8. The CDR3 length is 13 residues. The CDR3 coding sequence is TGTGCCAGCAGCGGGGGGAGGGAAGGTGAGCAGTTCTTC. Encoded protein: CASSGGREGEQFF.

This clonotype was counted only a few times. The V and J genes are TRBV20-1 and TRBJ2-7; the match to TRBD1 covers 9 bases. Per the germline V gene, CDR1 is DFQATT and CDR2 is SNEGSKA (reference sequence). The J segment lost 0 bases and the V segment lost 6 bases, leaving 6 bases of the junction unmatched. The CDR3 sequence is 14 residues long. The CDR3 here is CSARGTGSSYEQYF. CDR3 nucleotide sequence: TGCAGTGCCCGCGGGACAGGGAGCTCCTACGAGCAGTACTTC.

This clonotype was recorded a few times. The genes are TRBV5-8 and TRBJ2-3; D not resolved. The CDR3 runs 15 residues. Germline CDR1 reads SGHTS; CDR2 reads YDEGEE. V shed 2 bases and J shed 3 bases, with 13 bases lying between them. The CDR3 spells CASSFGQLRTDTQYF. CDR3 coding DNA: TGTGCCAGCAGCTTTGGGCAGTTAAGAACAGATACGCAGTATTTT.

CDR3 loop: CASSFREGRTGELFF. The CDR3 nucleotides read TGCGCCAGCAGCTTCCGGGAGGGCCGCACCGGGGAGCTGTTTTTT. The chain uses TRBV5-1 and TRBJ2-2; TRBD2 matches 8 bases. This CDR3 is 15 amino acids long. The V and J ends lost 2 bases and 4 bases, in that order; junction bases with no gene match: 4. Per the germline V gene, CDR1 is SGHRS and CDR2 is YFSETQ.

This clonotype was seen many times. This chain joins TRBV7-2 and TRBJ2-1, with D possibly matching TRBD1 (6 bases). The V end lost 5 bases, the J end lost 4 bases, and 9 bases lay between the germline ends. Germline-derived CDR1 and CDR2 are SGHTA and FQGNSA. The CDR3 contains 13 residues. The CDR3 DNA follows: TGTGCCAGCAGCGGGGGCCCGTACAATGAGCAGTTCTTC. Protein: CASSGGPYNEQFF.

The chain uses TRBV5-6 and TRBJ2-1, with D perhaps TRBD2 (6 bases). V lost 1 base to trimming and J lost 0 bases, with 14 bases between them. CDR1 is SGHDT, CDR2 YYEEEE, per germline. CDR3 length equals 17 residues. The CDR3: CASSLFGGKISYNEQFF. The DNA for the CDR3 is TGTGCCAGCAGCTTGTTCGGCGGGAAGATCTCCTACAATGAGCAGTTCTTC.

This clonotype was counted ten times or more. The rearrangement joins TRBV5-1 to TRBJ2-7, with TRBD1 matching 7 bases. The CDR3 runs to 14 residues. CDR1 and CDR2 (germline): SGHRS, YFSETQ. V trimming: 3 bases; J trimming: 3 bases; junction bases outside the gene matches: 6. CDR3 sequence: CASSSGTDNYEQYF. In nucleotides, the CDR3 is TGCGCCAGCAGCTCGGGGACAGACAACTACGAGCAGTACTTC.

The rearrangement joins TRBV20-1 to TRBJ2-7, with unresolved D. CDR1 is DFQATT and CDR2 is SNEGSKA in the germline V gene (reference sequence). This CDR3 region has 11 residues. Trimming cost V 6 bases and J 5 bases, with 11 bases left between them. In DNA, the CDR3 is TGCAGTGCCACCCCTCACAACGAGCAGTACTTC. It yields the protein CSATPHNEQYF.

A remark on this clonotype: This may be a read error, as it is one base from a much larger clone. The CDR3 ends on some other residue instead of the conserved phenylalanine or tryptophan, so this is likely a read error. The chain employs TRBV3-1 and TRBJ1-4; 9 bases are a match to TRBD1. The CDR3 covers 14 residues. V shed 4 bases and J 3 bases; nucleotides not matched to a gene: 0. Germline V CDR1 and CDR2: LGHDT, YNNKEL (reference sequence). The CDR3 nucleotides read TGTGCCAGCAGCCGACAGGGGGCTAATGAAAAACTGTTTTTG. Translated, it gives CASSRQGANEKLFL.

This clonotype was detected ten times or more. CDR3 DNA: TGTGCCAGCAGCTTAATAGGGGAGACAGGACCCTACAATGAGCAGTTCTTC. This codes for CASSLIGETGPYNEQFF. The genes are TRBV7-3 and TRBJ2-1; perhaps TRBD1 as D (6 bases). V dropped 1 base and J dropped 2 bases, with 15 bases sitting between them. Germline V gene sequence: CDR1 SGHTA, CDR2 FQGTGA. The CDR3 length is 17 residues.

The rearrangement links TRBV12-3 or TRBV12-4 to TRBJ2-3, with 10 bases identical to TRBD2. The CDR3 spans 15 residues. Germline trimming cut 7 bases from V and 6 bases from J; bases unmatched to any gene: 10. DNA of the CDR3: TGTGCCAGCACCCTCTTAGCGGGAGGCCGGGATACGCAGTATTTT. This encodes CASTLLAGGRDTQYF.

The J gene is TRBJ1-1, the V gene TRBV7-2; maybe TRBD1 (5 bases). This CDR3 comprises 16 residues. The V gene lost 1 base and the J gene lost 3 bases, with 15 bases spanning the gap. Looked up from germline, CDR1 is SGHTA and CDR2 is FQGNSA. The CDR3 nucleotides are TGTGCCAGCAGCTTAGGAGTAGGGGTTGTATACACTGAAGCTTTCTTT. It codes for CASSLGVGVVYTEAFF.

There are many counts of this clonotype. The V gene is TRBV29-1, the J gene TRBJ2-3, with a possible D match to TRBD1 (6 bases). The CDR3 contains 13 residues. Trimming removed 4 bases at V and 9 bases at J, with 17 bases between. Germline V gene sequence: CDR1 SQVTM, CDR2 ANQGSEA. For the CDR3, the DNA is TGCAGCGTTGGGACAGACGGGCAGGCCACGCAGTATTTT. Encoded protein: CSVGTDGQATQYF.